Sequencing of this T cell receptor beta chain was carried out in a study of blood T cell repertoires in COVID-19. Across the whole study: Samples came from the United States, Italy and Spain, spanning acute and convalescent COVID-19. Nucleic acid was either cDNA or gDNA, and it came from T cells, B-cell-depleted T cells, or PBMCs.

Under the authors' procedure: Estimation of nucleated cell counts was performed using reference gene primer amplification. The table came from immunoSEQ multiplex PCR; TCRdb's copy has only in-frame clones and leaves some out. That table is the source of V, J and clone size, and D and trimming were worked out from the DNA. The profile covers 130,000 or so clones, with 84% appearing a single time and 8.9% taken by the ten largest. The CDR3 length is 18 residues. The ends were cut back, 3 bases at V and 0 bases at J, with 19 bases in the middle. Germline CDR1 and CDR2: SGHRS and YFSETQ. The Seattle site enrolled patients during active infection and followed them longitudinally.

The sequenced sample was peripheral blood. This receptor was taken from a man younger than 45 with COVID-19, enrolled during active disease. The chain links TRBV5-1 to TRBJ2-1; TRBD2 is a possible D gene (5 bases). This chain's CDR3 is CASSWGTRAKFSYNEQFF. The DNA for the CDR3 is TGCGCCAGCAGCTGGGGTACTAGAGCCAAGTTCTCCTACAATGAGCAGTTCTTC.